This TCR beta chain was recorded in a study of T cell repertoires in cytomegalovirus infection. Study context: Indications came from public TCR beta signatures; they pointed to CMV infection and to a matching HLA type.

V lost 1 base, J lost 4 bases, and 14 bases lay in between. This CDR3 is 15 amino acids long. Per the germline V gene, CDR1 is SGHTA and CDR2 is FQGNSA. To note about this clonotype: Antigen specificity is unknown.

Each CDR3 protein gets one entry after TCRdb re-called the reads with MiXCR. The sample contains 150,000 or so distinct CDR3 sequences, 6.5% of which appear only once. Study-level points and caveats: Within the response measured ex vivo, HLA-C-restricted CMV-specific TCR beta clonotypes were dominant. Pooled public TCR beta family frequency picked out CMV carriers with the relevant HLA.

Sequences were obtained from PBMCs. The chain links TRBV7-2 to TRBJ2-7; a weak D match, TRBD2 (5 bases). This TCR was recovered from a human donor in good health (CMV status not recorded). Some clones in this sample may be carry-over from other donors' samples. CDR3 coding DNA: TGTGCCAGCAGCTTAGAGTTTCTAGCTCGGTACGAGCAGTACTTC. Protein product: CASSLEFLARYEQYF. Complete variable domain (other parts from reference TRBV7-2 and TRBJ2-7): GAGVSQSPSNKVTEKGKDVELRCDPISGHTALYWYRQSLGQGLEFLIYFQGNSAPDKSGLPSDRFSAERTGGSVSTLTIQRTQQEDSAVYLCASSLEFLARYEQYFGPGTRLTVT.